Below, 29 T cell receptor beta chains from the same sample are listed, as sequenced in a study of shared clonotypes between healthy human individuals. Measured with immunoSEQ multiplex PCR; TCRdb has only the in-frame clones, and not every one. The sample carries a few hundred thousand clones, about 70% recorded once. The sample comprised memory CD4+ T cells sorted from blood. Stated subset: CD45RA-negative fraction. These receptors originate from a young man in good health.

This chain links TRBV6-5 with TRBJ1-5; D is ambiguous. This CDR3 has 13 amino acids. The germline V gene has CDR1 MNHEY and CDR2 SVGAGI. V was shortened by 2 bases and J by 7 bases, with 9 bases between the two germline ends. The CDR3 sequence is CASSYDFMQPQHF. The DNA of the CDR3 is TGTGCCAGCAGTTACGACTTCATGCAGCCCCAGCATTTT.

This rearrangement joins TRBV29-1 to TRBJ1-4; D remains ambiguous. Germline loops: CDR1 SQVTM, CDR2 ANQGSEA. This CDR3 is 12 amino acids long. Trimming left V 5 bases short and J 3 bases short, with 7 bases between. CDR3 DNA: TGCAGCGTTTTACCAGCTAATGAAAAACTGTTTTTT. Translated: CSVLPANEKLFF. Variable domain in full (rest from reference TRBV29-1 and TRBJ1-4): SAVISQKPSRDICQRGTSLTIQCQVDSQVTMMFWYRQQPGQSLTLIATANQGSEATYESGFVIDKFPISRPNLTFSTLTVSNMSPEDSSIYLCSVLPANEKLFFGSGTQLSVL.

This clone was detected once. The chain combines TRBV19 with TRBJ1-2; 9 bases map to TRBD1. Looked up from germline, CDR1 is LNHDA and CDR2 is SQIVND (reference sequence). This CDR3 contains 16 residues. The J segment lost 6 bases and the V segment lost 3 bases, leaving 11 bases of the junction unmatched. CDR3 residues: CASSIRPIGTGNGYTF. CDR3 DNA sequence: TGTGCCAGTAGTATCCGACCGATCGGGACAGGGAATGGCTACACCTTC.

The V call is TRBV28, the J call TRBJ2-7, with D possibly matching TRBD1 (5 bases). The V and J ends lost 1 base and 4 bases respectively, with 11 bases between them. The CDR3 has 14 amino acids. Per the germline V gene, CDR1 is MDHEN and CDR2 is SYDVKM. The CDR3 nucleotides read TGTGCCAGCAGTTTATCAGGACACATTTACGAGCAGTACTTC. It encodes CASSLSGHIYEQYF.

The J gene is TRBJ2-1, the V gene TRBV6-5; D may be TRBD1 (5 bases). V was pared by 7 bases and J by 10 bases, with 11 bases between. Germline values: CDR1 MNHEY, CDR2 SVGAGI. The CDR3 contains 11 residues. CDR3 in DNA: TGTGCCAGCACCACAGGTGTAGAGCAGTTCTTC. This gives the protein CASTTGVEQFF.

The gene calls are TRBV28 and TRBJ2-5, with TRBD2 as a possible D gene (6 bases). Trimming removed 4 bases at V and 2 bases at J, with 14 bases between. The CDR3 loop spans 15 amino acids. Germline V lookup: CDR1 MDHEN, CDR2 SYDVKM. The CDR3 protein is CASSSHTGGQETQYF. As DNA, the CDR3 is TGTGCCAGCAGTTCTCATACCGGGGGTCAAGAGACCCAGTACTTC.

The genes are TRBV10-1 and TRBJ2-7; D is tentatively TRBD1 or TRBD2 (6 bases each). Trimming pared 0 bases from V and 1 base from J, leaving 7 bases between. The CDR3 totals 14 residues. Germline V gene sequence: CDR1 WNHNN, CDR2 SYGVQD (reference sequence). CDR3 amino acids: CASSESGGSYEQYF. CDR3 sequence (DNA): TGCGCCAGCAGTGAGTCAGGGGGGTCCTACGAGCAGTACTTC.

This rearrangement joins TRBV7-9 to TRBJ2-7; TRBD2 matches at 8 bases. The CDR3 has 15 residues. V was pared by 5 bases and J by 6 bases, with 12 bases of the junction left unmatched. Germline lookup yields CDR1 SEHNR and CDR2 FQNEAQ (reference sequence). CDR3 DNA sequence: TGTGCCAGCAGCCCCCCGGGAGCGGGAGCAGCCGAGCAGTACTTC. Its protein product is CASSPPGAGAAEQYF.

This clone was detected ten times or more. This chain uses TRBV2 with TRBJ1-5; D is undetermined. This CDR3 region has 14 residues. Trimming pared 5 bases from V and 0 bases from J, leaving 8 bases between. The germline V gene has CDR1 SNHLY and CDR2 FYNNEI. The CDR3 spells CASSYGYSNQPQHF. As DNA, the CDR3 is TGTGCCAGCAGTTACGGGTATAGCAATCAGCCCCAGCATTTT. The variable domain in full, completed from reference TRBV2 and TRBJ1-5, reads EPEVTQTPSHQVTQMGQEVILRCVPISNHLYFYWYRQILGQKVEFLVSFYNNEISEKSEIFDDQFSVERPDGSNFTLKIRSTKLEDSAMYFCASSYGYSNQPQHFGDGTRLSIL.

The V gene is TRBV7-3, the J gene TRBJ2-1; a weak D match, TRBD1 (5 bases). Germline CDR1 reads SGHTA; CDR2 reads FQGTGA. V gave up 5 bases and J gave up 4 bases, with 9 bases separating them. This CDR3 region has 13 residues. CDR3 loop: CASSNDRYNEQFF. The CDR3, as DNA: TGTGCCAGCAGCAACGACAGATACAATGAGCAGTTCTTC.

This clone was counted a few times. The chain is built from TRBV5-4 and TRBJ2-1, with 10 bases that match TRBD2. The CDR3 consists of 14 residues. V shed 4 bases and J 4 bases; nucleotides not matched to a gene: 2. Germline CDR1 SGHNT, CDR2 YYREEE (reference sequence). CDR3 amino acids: CASSETSGYNEQFF. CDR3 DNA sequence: TGTGCCAGCAGCGAGACTAGCGGGTACAATGAGCAGTTCTTC.

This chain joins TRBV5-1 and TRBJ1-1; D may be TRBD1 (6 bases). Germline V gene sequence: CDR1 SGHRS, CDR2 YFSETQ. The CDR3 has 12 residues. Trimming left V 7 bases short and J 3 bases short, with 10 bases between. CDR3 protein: CASGTGYTEAFF. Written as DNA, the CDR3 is TGCGCCAGCGGAACAGGGTACACTGAAGCTTTCTTT. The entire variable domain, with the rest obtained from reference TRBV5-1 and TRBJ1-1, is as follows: KAGVTQTPRYLIKTRGQQVTLSCSPISGHRSVSWYQQTPGQGLQFLFEYFSETQRNKGNFPGRFSGRQFSNSRSEMNVSTLELGDSALYLCASGTGYTEAFFGQGTRLTVV.

The CDR3 reads CATGQKLYTDTQYF. The CDR3 nucleotides are TGTGCCACCGGACAGAAACTTTATACAGATACGCAGTATTTT. The rearrangement joins TRBV5-5 to TRBJ2-3, with D possibly being TRBD1 (6 bases). The V gene lost 9 bases and the J gene lost 3 bases, with 17 bases spanning the gap. This CDR3 is built from 14 residues. Germline V gene sequence: CDR1 SGHKS, CDR2 YYEKEE (reference sequence).

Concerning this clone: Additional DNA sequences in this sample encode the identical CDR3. In DNA, the CDR3 is TGTGCCAGCAGCCCTTACAATGAGCAGTTCTTC. Amino acid sequence: CASSPYNEQFF. The V call is TRBV2, the J call TRBJ2-1; D not certain. Per germline, CDR1 SNHLY and CDR2 FYNNEI. The CDR3 consists of 11 residues. V shed 6 bases and J shed 4 bases, with 4 bases lying between them.

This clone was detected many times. As DNA, the CDR3 is TGCGCCAGCAGCATAGGACAGGGTGATCAGCCCCAGCATTTT. Its protein is CASSIGQGDQPQHF. This chain links TRBV5-1 with TRBJ1-5, with TRBD1 matching 8 bases. The germline gives CDR1 SGHRS, CDR2 YFSETQ. The ends lost 4 bases at V and 5 bases at J; junction bases unmatched: 5. CDR3 length: 14 amino acids.

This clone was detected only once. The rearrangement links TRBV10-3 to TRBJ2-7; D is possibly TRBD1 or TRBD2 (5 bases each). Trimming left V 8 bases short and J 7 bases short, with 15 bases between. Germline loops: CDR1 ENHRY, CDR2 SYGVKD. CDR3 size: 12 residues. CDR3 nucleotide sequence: TGTGCCATCCAACGGGGCTTTGAGGAGCAGTACTTC. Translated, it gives CAIQRGFEEQYF.

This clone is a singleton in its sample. The DNA for the CDR3 is TGTGCCAGCAGCGGGGCCGTTAGCGGGAGCTCTTACGAGCAGTACTTC. This sequence encodes CASSGAVSGSSYEQYF. The V gene is TRBV5-5, the J gene TRBJ2-7; 9 positions agree with TRBD2. V lost 4 bases to trimming and J lost 4 bases; unmatched junction nucleotides: 12. CDR1 is SGHKS and CDR2 is YYEKEE in the germline V gene (reference sequence). The CDR3 spans 16 residues.

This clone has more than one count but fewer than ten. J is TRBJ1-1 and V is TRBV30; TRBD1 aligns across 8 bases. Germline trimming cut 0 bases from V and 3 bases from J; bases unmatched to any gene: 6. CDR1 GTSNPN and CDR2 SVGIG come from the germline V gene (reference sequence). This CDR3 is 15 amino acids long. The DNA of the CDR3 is TGTGCCTGGAGTGTAGGACAGGGTCGGTACACTGAAGCTTTCTTT. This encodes CAWSVGQGRYTEAFF.

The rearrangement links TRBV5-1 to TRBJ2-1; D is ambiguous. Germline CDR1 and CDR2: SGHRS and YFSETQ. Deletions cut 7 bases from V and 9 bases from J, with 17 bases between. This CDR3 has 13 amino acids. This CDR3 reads CASGLPGNSEQFF. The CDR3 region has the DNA TGCGCCAGCGGCCTTCCCGGTAATAGTGAGCAGTTCTTC.

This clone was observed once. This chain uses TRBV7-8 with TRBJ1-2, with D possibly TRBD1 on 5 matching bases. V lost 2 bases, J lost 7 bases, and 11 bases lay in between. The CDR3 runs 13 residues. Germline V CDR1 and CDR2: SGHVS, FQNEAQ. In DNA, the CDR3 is TGTGCCAGCAGCTTATCAGGGATAGGTGGCTACACCTTC. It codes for CASSLSGIGGYTF.

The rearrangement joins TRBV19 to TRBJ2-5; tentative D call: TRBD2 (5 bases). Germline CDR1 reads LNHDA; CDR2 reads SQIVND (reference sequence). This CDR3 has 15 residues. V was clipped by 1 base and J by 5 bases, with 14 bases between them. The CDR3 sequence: CASSIGGQTGETQYF. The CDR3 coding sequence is TGTGCCAGTAGTATAGGTGGCCAAACGGGGGAGACCCAGTACTTC.

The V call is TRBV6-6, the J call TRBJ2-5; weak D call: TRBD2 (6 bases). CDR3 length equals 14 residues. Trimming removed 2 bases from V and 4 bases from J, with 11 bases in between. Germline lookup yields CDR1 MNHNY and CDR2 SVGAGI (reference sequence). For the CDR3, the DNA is TGTGCCAGCAGTTACGCTCTAGCGTCAGAGACCCAGTACTTC. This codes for CASSYALASETQYF.

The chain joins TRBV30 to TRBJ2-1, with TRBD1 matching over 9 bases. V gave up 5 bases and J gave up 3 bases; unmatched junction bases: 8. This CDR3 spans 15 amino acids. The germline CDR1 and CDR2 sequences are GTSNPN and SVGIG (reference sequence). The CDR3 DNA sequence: TGTGCCTGGGACCGTACAGGGGGCAACTACAATGAGCAGTTCTTC. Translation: CAWDRTGGNYNEQFF.

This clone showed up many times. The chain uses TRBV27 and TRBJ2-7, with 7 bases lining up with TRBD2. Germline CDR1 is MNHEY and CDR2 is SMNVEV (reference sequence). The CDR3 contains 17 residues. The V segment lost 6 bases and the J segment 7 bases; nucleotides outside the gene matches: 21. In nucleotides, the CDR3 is TGTGCCAGCAGCCGACGGACTAGTCGGAGAACTTTCGGTGAGCAGTACTTC. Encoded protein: CASSRRTSRRTFGEQYF.

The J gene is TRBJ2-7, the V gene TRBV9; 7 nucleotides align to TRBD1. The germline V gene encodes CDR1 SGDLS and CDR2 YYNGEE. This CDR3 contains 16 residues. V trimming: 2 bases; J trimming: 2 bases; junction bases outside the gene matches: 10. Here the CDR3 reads CASSVAQGVLTYEQYF. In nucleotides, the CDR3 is TGTGCCAGCAGCGTTGCCCAGGGGGTTCTAACCTACGAGCAGTACTTC.

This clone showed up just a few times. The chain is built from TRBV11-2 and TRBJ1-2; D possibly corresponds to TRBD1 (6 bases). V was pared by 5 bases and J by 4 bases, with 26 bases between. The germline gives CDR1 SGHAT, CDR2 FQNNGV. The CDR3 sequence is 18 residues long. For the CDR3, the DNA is TGTGCCAGCAGCCCCAGCCAAGGACAGTACCATACTCTCTATGGCTACACCTTC. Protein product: CASSPSQGQYHTLYGYTF. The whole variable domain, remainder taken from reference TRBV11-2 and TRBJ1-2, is EAGVAQSPRYKIIEKRQSVAFWCNPISGHATLYWYQQILGQGPKLLIQFQNNGVVDDSQLPKDRFSAERLKGVDSTLKIQPAKLEDSAVYLCASSPSQGQYHTLYGYTFGSGTRLTVV.

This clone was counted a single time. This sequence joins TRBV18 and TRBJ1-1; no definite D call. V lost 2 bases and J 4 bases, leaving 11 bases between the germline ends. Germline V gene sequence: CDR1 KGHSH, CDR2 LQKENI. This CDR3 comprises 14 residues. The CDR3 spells CASSPKARFTEAFF. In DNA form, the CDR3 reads TGTGCCAGCTCACCAAAAGCCCGATTCACTGAAGCTTTCTTT.

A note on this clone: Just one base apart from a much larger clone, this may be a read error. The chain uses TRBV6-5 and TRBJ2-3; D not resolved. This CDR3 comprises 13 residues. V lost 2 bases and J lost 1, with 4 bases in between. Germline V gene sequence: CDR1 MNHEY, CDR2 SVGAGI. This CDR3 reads CASSYQRTDTQYF. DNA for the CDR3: TGTGCCAGCAGTTACCAGCGCACAGATACGCAGTATTTT.

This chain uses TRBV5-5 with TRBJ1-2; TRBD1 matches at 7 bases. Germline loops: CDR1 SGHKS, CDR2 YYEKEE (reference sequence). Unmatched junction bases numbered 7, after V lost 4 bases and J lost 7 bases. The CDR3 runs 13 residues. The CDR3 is CASSPTGRLGYTF. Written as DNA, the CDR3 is TGTGCCAGCAGCCCGACAGGGAGACTTGGCTACACCTTC. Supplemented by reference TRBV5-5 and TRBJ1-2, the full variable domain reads DAGVTQSPTHLIKTRGQQVTLRCSPISGHKSVSWYQQVLGQGPQFIFQYYEKEERGRGNFPDRFSARQFPNYSSELNVNALLLGDSALYLCASSPTGRLGYTFGSGTRLTVV.